This T cell receptor (beta chain) was captured by sequencing in a study of T cells of healthy individuals (dated by TCRdb to the late 2010s). This clonotype was detected many times. Its cognate antigen has yet to be identified. One base away there is no much larger clone; base qualities are not given. The CDR3 goes from the cysteine to the phenylalanine over 13 residues. Only the CDR3 part of the read is kept: 39 bases, read in frame from the first base. According to the germline V gene (reference sequence), CDR1 reads SEHNR and CDR2 reads FQNEAQ. The V end loses 3 bases and the J end loses 6 bases, and a stretch of 8 bases separates them. Library preparation employed 5' RACE. For sequencing, an Illumina MiSeq was employed. TCRdb itself trimmed the public reads at Q25 with fastp, ran MiXCR and retained productive beta chains. Records with the same CDR3 protein are collapsed into one entry carrying the most frequent genes and DNA. The sample table contains over 95,000 distinct CDR3 sequences; only one count was recorded for 17% of them. Over 5% of the sample goes to the ten largest clones.

The V gene is TRBV7-9 and the J gene is TRBJ2-2; the D segment cannot be called with confidence. This receptor was identified in a human donor in good health. CDR3 region: CASSFYDSGELFF. The nucleotide sequence is given as TGTGCCAGCAGCTTTTACGATTCCGGGGAGCTGTTTTTT.